This T cell receptor beta chain was documented in a study of blood T cell repertoires in COVID-19. Study-wide background: Samples taken during acute and convalescent COVID-19 were collected in the United States, Italy and Spain. Nucleic acid was either cDNA or gDNA, and it came from T cells, B-cell-depleted T cells, or PBMCs.

Original processing methods: Reference gene primer amplification gave estimated nucleated cell counts. Some clones are missing from TCRdb's copy, which holds only in-frame ones; the method was immunoSEQ multiplex PCR. V and J calls and clone size follow that table, whereas D and trimming were derived from the DNA. The repertoire holds roughly 130,000 clones, around 76% seen once, with less than 15% in the top ten. Material: peripheral blood. The origin of this receptor is a man at least 80 years old with acute or convalescent COVID-19.

The CDR3 loop reads CAITDASTGGTDTQYF. The CDR3 coding sequence is TGTGCCATCACCGACGCTAGCACCGGGGGCACAGATACGCAGTATTTT. The genes are TRBV10-3 and TRBJ2-3; TRBD2 might be the D (5 bases). Trimming pared 7 bases from V and 1 base from J, leaving 18 bases between. The CDR3 extends over 16 amino acids. Germline CDR1 reads ENHRY; CDR2 reads SYGVKD.